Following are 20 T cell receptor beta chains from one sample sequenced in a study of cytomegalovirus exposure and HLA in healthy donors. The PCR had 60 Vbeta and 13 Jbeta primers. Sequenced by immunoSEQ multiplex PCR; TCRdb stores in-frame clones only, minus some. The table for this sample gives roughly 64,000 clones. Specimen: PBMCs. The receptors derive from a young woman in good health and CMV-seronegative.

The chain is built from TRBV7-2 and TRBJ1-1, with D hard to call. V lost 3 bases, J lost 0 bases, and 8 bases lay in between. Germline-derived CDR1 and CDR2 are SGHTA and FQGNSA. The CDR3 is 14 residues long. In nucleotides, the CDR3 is TGTGCCAGCAGCTTGAACAGAATGAACACTGAAGCTTTCTTT. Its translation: CASSLNRMNTEAFF.

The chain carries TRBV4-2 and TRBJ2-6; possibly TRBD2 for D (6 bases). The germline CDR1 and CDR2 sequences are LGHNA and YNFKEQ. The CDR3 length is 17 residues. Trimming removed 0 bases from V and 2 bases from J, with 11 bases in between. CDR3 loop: CASSQDISGAGANVLTF. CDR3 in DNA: TGTGCCAGCAGCCAAGATATTTCGGGGGCTGGGGCCAACGTCCTGACTTTC.

The CDR3 here is CASSERGFTDTQYF. The CDR3 DNA follows: TGTGCCAGCAGCGAAAGGGGCTTTACGGATACGCAGTATTTT. V usage is TRBV9 and J usage is TRBJ2-3; D possibly corresponds to TRBD1 (5 bases). V was clipped by 3 bases and J by 6 bases, with 14 bases between them. CDR1 and CDR2 from the germline V gene are SGDLS and YYNGEE. The CDR3 is 14 residues long.

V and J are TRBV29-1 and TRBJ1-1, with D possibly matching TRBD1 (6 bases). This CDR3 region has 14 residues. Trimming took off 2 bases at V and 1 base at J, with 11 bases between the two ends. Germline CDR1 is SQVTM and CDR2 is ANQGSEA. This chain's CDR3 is CSVEPSDRNTEAFF. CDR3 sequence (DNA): TGCAGCGTTGAACCCTCGGACAGGAACACTGAAGCTTTCTTT.

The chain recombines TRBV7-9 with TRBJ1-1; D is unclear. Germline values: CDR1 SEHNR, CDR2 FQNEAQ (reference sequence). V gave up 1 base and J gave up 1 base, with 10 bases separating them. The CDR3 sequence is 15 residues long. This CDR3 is CASSLVRGANTEAFF. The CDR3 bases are TGTGCCAGCAGCTTAGTTCGGGGAGCGAACACTGAAGCTTTCTTT.

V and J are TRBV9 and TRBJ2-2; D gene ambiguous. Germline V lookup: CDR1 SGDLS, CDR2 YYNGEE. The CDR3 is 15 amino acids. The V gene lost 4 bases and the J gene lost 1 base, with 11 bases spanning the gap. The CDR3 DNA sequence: TGTGCCAGCAGCCCCCGTGGCGGGAACACCGGGGAGCTGTTTTTT. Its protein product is CASSPRGGNTGELFF.

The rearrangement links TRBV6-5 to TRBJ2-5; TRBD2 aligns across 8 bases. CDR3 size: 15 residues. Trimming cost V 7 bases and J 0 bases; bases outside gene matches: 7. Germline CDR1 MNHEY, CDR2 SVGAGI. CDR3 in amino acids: CASTLSGGHQETQYF. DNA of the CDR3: TGTGCCAGCACATTATCGGGGGGGCACCAAGAGACCCAGTACTTC.

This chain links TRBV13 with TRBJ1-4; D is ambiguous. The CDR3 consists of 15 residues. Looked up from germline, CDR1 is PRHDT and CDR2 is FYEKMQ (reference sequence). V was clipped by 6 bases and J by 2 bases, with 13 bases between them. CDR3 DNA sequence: TGTGCCAGCAGAGAGGAGGGTGGGACTAATGAAAAACTGTTTTTT. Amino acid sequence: CASREEGGTNEKLFF.

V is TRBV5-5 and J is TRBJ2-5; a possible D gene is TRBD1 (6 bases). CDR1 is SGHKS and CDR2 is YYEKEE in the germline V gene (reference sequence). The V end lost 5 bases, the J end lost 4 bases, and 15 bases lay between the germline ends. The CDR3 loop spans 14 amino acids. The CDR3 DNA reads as TGTGCCAGCAGACTGAGAATGACAGGAGAGACCCAGTACTTC. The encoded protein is CASRLRMTGETQYF.

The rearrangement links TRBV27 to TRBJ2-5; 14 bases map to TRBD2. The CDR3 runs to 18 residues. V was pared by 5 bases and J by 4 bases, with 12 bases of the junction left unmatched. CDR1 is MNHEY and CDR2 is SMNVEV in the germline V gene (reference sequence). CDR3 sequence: CASSQRLAGGGVRETQYF. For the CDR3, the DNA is TGTGCCAGCAGTCAGAGACTAGCGGGAGGGGGGGTGAGAGAGACCCAGTACTTC.

For the CDR3, the DNA is TGTGCCAGCAGCTTAGGACGGGAGGGCCGAGGGCAGTACTTC. Protein sequence: CASSLGREGRGQYF. This chain joins TRBV13 and TRBJ2-7; 8 positions agree with TRBD2. Germline V lookup: CDR1 PRHDT, CDR2 FYEKMQ (reference sequence). V shed 0 bases and J 9 bases; nucleotides not matched to a gene: 7. The CDR3 runs 14 residues.

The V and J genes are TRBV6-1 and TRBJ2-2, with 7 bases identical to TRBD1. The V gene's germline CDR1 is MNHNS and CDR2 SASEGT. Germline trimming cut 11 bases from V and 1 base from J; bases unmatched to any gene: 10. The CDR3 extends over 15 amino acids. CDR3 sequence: CASTNRGLNTGELFF. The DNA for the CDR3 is TGTGCCTCTACAAACAGGGGCTTGAACACCGGGGAGCTGTTTTTT.

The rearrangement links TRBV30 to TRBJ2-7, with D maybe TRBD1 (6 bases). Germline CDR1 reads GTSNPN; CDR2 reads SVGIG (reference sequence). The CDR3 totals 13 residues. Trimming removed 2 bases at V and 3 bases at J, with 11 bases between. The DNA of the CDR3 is TGTGCCTGGAGTTCAGGGGTAAACTACGAGCAGTACTTC. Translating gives CAWSSGVNYEQYF.

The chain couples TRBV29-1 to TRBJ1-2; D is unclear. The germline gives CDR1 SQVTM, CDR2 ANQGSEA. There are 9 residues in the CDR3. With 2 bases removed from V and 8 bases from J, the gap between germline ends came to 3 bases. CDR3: CSVELGYTF. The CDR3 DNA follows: TGCAGCGTTGAATTAGGCTACACCTTC.

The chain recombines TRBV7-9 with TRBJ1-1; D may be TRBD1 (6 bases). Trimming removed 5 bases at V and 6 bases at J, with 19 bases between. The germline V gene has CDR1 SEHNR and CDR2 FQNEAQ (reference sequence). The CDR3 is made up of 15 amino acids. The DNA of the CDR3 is TGTGCCAGCAGCGCGGACAGCGTTTTAAAGCCTGAAGCTTTCTTT. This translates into CASSADSVLKPEAFF. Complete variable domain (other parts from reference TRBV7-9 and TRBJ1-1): DTGVSQNPRHKITKRGQNVTFRCDPISEHNRLYWYRQTLGQGPEFLTYFQNEAQLEKSRLLSDRFSAERPKGSFSTLEIQRTEQGDSAMYLCASSADSVLKPEAFFGQGTRLTVV.

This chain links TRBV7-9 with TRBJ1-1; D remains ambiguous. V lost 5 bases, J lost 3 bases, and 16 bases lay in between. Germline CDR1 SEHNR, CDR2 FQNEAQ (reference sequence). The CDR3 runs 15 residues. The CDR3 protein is CASSPRLNGDTEAFF. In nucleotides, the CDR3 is TGTGCCAGCAGCCCCAGACTGAACGGGGACACTGAAGCTTTCTTT.

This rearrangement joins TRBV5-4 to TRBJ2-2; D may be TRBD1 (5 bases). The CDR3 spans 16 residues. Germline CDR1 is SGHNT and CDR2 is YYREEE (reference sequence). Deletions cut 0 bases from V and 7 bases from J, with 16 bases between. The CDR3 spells CASSLELVRVSGELFF. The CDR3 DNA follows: TGTGCCAGCAGCTTGGAATTAGTCAGGGTGAGCGGGGAGCTGTTTTTT.

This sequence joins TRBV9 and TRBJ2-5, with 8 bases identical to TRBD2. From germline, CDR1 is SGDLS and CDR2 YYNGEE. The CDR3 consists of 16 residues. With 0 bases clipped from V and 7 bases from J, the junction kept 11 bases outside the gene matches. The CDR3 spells CASSVDSGTPHGTQYF. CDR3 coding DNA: TGTGCCAGCAGCGTAGATAGCGGGACCCCACACGGGACCCAGTACTTC.

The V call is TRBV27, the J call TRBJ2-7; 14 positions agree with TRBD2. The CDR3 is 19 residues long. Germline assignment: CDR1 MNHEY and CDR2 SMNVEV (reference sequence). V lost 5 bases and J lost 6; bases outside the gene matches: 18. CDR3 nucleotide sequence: TGTGCCAGCAGTCCGCCGGGACTAGCGGGAGTCCTCTCCCCGGGCGAGCAGTACTTC. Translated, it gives CASSPPGLAGVLSPGEQYF.

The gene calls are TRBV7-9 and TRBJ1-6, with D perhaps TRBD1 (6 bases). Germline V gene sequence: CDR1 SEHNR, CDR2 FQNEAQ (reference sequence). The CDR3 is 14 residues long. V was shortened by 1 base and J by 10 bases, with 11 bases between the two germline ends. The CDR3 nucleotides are TGTGCCAGCAGCTTAGACGGGACAAACTCACCCCTCCACTTT. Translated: CASSLDGTNSPLHF.